The clone carrying this T cell receptor beta chain was counted only a few times. What it binds is not known. The PCR made use of 60 Vbeta and 13 Jbeta primers. Assay: immunoSEQ multiplex PCR; the TCRdb copy retains only in-frame clones and omits some. Of about 130,000 clones detected, 66% appear once; the ten largest clones hold over 1.5%. This sample is drawn from a study of cytomegalovirus exposure and HLA in healthy donors. The germline gives CDR1 SGHDT, CDR2 YYEEEE. The V and J ends lost 3 bases and 5 bases, in that order; junction bases with no gene match: 4. The CDR3 runs 15 residues. Overall study results and limits: Through in vitro validation, three CMV-associated chains were shown to be specific for CMV antigens.

V usage is TRBV5-6 and J usage is TRBJ2-3; 12 bases are a match to TRBD2. What was sequenced was PBMCs. This clonotype originated in a human donor in good health. The CDR3 nucleotides are TGTGCCAGCAGCTACGGACTAGCGGGATTAGATACGCAGTATTTT. Translating it yields CASSYGLAGLDTQYF.